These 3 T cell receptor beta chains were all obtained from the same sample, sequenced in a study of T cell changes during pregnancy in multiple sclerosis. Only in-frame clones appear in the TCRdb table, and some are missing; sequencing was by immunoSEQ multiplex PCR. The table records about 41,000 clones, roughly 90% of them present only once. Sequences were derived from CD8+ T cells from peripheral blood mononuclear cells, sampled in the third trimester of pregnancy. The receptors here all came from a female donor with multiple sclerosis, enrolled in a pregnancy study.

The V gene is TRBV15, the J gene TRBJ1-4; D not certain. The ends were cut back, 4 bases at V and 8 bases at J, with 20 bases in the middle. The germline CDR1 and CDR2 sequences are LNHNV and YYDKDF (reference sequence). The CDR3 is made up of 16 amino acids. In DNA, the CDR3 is TGTGCCACCAGCATCGACGAGGATGGGTGGTCGGAAAAACTGTTTTTT. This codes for CATSIDEDGWSEKLFF.

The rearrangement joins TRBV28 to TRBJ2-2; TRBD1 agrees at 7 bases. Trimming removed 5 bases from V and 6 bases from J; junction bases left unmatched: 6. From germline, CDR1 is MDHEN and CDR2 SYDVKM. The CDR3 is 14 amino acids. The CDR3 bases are TGTGCCAGCAGTCTGACAGGGTGGGCCGGGGAGCTGTTTTTT. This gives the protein CASSLTGWAGELFF.

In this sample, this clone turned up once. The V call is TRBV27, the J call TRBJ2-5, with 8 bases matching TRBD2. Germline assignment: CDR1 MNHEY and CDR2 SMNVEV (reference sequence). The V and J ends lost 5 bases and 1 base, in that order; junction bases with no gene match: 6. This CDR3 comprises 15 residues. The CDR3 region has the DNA TGTGCCAGCAGTGAAGCGGGAGAAAGCCAAGAGACCCAGTACTTC. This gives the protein CASSEAGESQETQYF.